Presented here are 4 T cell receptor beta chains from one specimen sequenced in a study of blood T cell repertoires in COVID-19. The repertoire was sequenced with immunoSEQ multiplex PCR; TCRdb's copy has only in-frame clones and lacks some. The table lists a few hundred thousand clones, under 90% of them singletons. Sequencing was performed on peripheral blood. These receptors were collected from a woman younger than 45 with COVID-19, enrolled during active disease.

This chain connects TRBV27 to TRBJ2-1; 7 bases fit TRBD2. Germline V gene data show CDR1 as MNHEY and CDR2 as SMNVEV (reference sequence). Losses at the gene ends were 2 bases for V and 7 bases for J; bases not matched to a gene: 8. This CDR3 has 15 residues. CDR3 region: CASSLISGAGNEQFF. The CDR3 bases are TGTGCCAGCAGTTTAATCAGCGGGGCCGGGAATGAGCAGTTCTTC.

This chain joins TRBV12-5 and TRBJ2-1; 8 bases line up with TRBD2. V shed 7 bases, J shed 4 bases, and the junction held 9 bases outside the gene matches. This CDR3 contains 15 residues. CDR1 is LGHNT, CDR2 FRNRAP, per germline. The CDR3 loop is CASVIGGAAYNEQFF. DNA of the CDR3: TGTGCTAGTGTTATCGGGGGGGCCGCATACAATGAGCAGTTCTTC.

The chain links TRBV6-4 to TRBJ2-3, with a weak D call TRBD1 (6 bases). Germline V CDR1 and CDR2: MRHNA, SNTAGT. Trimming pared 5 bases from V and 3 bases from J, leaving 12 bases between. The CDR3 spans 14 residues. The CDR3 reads CASSLGARTDTQYF. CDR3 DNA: TGTGCCAGCAGTTTGGGGGCGCGGACAGATACGCAGTATTTT.

Here the CDR3 reads CASSFPTSGGINEQFF. In nucleotides, the CDR3 is TGCGCCAGCAGCTTCCCGACTAGCGGGGGCATAAATGAGCAGTTCTTC. This rearrangement joins TRBV5-1 to TRBJ2-1; 12 bases fit TRBD2. Germline values: CDR1 SGHRS, CDR2 YFSETQ. J was trimmed by 7 bases and V by 2 bases; bases with no gene match: 7. This CDR3 has 16 residues.